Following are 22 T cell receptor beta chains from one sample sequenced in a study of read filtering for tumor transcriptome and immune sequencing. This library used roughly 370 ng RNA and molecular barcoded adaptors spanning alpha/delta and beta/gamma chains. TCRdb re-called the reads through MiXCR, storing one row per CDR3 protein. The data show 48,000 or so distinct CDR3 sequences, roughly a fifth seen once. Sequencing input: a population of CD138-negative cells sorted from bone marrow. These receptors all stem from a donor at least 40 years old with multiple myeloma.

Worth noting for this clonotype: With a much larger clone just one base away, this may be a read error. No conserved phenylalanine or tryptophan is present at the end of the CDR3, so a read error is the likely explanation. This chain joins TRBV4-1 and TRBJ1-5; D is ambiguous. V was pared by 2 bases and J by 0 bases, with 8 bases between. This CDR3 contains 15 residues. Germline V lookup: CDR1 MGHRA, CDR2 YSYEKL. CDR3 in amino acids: CASSQSRISNQPQHY. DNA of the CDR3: TGCGCCAGCAGCCAATCGCGGATTAGCAATCAGCCCCAGCATTAT.

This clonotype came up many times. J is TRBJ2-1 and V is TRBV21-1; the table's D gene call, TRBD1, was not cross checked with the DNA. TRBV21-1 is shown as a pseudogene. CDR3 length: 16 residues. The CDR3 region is CASSKGWVRGRVEQFF. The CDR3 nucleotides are TGTGCCAGCAGCAAAGGGTGGGTCAGGGGGCGGGTTGAGCAGTTCTTC.

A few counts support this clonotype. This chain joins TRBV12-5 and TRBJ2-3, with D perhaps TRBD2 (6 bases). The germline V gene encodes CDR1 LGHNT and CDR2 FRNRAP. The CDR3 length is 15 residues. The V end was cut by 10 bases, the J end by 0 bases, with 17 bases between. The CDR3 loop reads CAMAGDLYSTDTQYF. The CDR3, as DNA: TGTGCTATGGCCGGGGACTTATATAGCACAGATACGCAGTATTTT.

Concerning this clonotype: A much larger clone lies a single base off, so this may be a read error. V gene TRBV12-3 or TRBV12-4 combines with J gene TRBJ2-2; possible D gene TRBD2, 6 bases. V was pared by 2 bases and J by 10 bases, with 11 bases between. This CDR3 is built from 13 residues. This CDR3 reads CASSLREAEELFF. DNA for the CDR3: TGTGCCAGCAGTTTAAGGGAGGCCGAGGAGCTGTTTTTT.

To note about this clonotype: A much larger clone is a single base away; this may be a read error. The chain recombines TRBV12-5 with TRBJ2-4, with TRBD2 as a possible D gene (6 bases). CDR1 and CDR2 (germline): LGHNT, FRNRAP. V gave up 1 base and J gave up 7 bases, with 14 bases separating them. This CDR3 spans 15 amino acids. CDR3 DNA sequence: TGTGCTAGTGGTTTGGCGGGACTGGTCTCGAACATTCAGTACTTC. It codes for CASGLAGLVSNIQYF.

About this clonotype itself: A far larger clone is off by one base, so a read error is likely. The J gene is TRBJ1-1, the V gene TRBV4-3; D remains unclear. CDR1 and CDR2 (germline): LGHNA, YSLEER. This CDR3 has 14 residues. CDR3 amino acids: CASSQDFSGYEQHF. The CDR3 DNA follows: TGCGCCAGCAGCCAAGATTTCAGCGGCTACGAGCAGCACTTC.

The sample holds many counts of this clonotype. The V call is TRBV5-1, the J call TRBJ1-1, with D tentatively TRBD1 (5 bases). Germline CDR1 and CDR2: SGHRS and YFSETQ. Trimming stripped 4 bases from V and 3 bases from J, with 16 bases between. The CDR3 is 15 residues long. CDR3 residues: CASSPSVRGDTEAFF. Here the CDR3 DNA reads TGCGCCAGCAGCCCGTCCGTTCGGGGGGACACTGAAGCTTTCTTT.

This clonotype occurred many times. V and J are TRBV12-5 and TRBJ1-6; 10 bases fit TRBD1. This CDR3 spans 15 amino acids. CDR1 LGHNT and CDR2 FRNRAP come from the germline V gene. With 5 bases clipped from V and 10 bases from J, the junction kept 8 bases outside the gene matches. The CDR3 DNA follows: TGTGCTAGTGGTCTAACGGGACAGGGGAACTCACCCCTCCACTTT. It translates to CASGLTGQGNSPLHF.

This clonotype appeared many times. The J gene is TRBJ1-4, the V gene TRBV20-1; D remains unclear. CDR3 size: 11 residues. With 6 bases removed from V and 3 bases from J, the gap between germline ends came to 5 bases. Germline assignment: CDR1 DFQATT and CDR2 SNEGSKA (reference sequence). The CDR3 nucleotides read TGCAGTGCGATGTCTAATGAAAAACTGTTTTTT. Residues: CSAMSNEKLFF.

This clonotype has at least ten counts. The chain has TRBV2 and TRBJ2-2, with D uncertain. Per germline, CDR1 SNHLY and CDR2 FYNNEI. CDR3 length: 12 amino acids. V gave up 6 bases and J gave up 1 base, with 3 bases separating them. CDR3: CASRVNTGELFF. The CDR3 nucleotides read TGTGCCAGCAGGGTGAACACCGGGGAGCTGTTTTTT.

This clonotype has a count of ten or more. The CDR3 DNA sequence: TGTGCCAGCAGCTTAGAGAGGGGGGGACAAGAGACCCAGTACTTC. This codes for CASSLERGGQETQYF. The chain carries TRBV11-2 and TRBJ2-5, with a possible D match to TRBD2 (7 bases). V was trimmed by 0 bases and J by 2 bases, leaving 10 bases between them. This CDR3 has 15 amino acids. Germline CDR1 is SGHAT and CDR2 is FQNNGV. Based on the CDR3 plus reference TRBV11-2 and TRBJ2-5, the full variable domain is EAGVAQSPRYKIIEKRQSVAFWCNPISGHATLYWYQQILGQGPKLLIQFQNNGVVDDSQLPKDRFSAERLKGVDSTLKIQPAKLEDSAVYLCASSLERGGQETQYFGPGTRLLVL.

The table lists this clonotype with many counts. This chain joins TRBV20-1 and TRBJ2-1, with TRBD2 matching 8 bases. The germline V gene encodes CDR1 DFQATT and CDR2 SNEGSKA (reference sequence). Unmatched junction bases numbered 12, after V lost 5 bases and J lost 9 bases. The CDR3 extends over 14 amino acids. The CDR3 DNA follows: TGCAGTGCTCCAACCGGGACTAGTCACCCTGAGCAGTTCTTC. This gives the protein CSAPTGTSHPEQFF.

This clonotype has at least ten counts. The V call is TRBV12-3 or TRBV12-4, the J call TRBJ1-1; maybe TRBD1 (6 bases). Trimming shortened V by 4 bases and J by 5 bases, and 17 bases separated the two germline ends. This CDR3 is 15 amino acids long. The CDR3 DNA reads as TGTGCCAGCAGTTCTATCAGAGGGGGACGAACTGAAGCTTTCTTT. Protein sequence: CASSSIRGGRTEAFF.

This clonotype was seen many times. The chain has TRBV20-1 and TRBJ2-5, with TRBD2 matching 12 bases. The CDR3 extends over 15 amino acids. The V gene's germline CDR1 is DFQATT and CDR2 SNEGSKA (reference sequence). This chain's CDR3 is CSAQASGGVQETQYF. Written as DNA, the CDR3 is TGCAGCGCTCAAGCTAGCGGGGGGGTGCAAGAGACCCAGTACTTC.

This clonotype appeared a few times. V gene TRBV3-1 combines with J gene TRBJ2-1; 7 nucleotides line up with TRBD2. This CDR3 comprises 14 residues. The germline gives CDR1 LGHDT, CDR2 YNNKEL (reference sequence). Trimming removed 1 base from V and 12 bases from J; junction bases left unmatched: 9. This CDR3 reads CASSQGGAGRGQFF. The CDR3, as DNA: TGTGCCAGCAGCCAAGGTGGAGCGGGACGGGGGCAGTTCTTC.

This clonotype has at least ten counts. The CDR3: CASSVGFGQLNEKLFF. DNA of the CDR3: TGTGCCAGCAGCGTGGGGTTCGGACAGCTAAATGAAAAACTGTTTTTT. The chain employs TRBV9 and TRBJ1-4, with TRBD1 as a possible D gene (6 bases). Germline-derived CDR1 and CDR2 are SGDLS and YYNGEE. V was cut by 2 bases and J by 5 bases, with 16 bases left in between. The CDR3 sequence is 16 residues long.

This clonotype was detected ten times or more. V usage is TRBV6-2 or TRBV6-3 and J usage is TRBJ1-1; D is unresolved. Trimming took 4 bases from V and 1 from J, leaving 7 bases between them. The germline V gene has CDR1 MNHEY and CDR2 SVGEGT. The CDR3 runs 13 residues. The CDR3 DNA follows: TGTGCCAGCAGTTGGGGTGAGAACACTGAAGCTTTCTTT. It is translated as CASSWGENTEAFF.

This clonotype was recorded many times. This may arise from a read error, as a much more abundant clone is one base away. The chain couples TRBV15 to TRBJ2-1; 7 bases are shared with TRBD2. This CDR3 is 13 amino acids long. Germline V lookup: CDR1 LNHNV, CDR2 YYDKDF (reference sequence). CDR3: CATSSVAGEEQLF. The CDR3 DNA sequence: TGTGCCACCAGCAGTGTGGCGGGGGAAGAGCAGTTGTTC.

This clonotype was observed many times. CDR3 DNA sequence: TGTGCCAGCAGCCAAGGGACACATACGCAGTATTTT. Its protein product is CASSQGTHTQYF. The chain employs TRBV3-1 and TRBJ2-3, with D perhaps TRBD1 (5 bases). The V end lost 1 base, the J end lost 7 bases, and 6 bases lay between the germline ends. This CDR3 comprises 12 residues. The germline gives CDR1 LGHDT, CDR2 YNNKEL (reference sequence).

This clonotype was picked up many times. The CDR3 nucleotides read TGTGCCAGCAGCCGACAGGGGTTTGCCACAGATACGCAGTATTTT. Translated, it gives CASSRQGFATDTQYF. This rearrangement joins TRBV2 to TRBJ2-3; TRBD1 aligns across 8 bases. Germline V gives CDR1 SNHLY, CDR2 FYNNEI. V lost 6 bases to trimming and J lost 2 bases; unmatched junction nucleotides: 7. This CDR3 has 15 amino acids. The full variable domain, completed using reference TRBV2 and TRBJ2-3, is EPEVTQTPSHQVTQMGQEVILRCVPISNHLYFYWYRQILGQKVEFLVSFYNNEISEKSEIFDDQFSVERPDGSNFTLKIRSTKLEDSAMYFCASSRQGFATDTQYFGPGTRLTVL.

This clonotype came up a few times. The CDR3 sequence is CASSLVSGSGGKNNEQFF. CDR3 DNA: TGTGCCAGCAGCTTAGTAAGTGGGTCGGGCGGGAAGAACAATGAGCAGTTCTTC. The V and J genes are TRBV7-2 and TRBJ2-1; D is possibly TRBD2 (6 bases). This CDR3 has 18 amino acids. V gave up 1 base and J gave up 5 bases, with 21 bases separating them. Germline loops: CDR1 SGHTA, CDR2 FQGNSA.

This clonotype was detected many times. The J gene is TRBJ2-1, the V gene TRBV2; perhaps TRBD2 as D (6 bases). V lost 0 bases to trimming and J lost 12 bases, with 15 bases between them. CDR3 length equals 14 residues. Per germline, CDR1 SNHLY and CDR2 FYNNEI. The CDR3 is CASSEAGLFQGQFF. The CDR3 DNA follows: TGTGCCAGCAGTGAAGCCGGACTATTCCAAGGGCAGTTCTTC.